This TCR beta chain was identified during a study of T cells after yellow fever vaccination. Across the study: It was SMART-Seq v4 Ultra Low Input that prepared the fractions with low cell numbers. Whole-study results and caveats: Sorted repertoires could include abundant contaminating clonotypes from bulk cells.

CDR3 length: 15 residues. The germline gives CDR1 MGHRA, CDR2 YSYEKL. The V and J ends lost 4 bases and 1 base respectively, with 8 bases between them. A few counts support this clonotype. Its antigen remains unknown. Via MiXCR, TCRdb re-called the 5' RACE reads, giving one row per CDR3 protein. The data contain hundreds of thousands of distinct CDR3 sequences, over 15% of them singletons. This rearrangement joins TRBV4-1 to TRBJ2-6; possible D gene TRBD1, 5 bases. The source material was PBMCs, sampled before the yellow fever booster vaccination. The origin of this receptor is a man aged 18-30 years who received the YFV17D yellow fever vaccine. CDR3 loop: CASSLDMSGANVLTF. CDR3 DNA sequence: TGCGCCAGCAGCCTGGACATGTCTGGGGCCAACGTCCTGACTTTC.